The clone carrying this TCR beta chain was counted once. The same CDR3 can be traced to other DNA sequences in this sample. This entry belongs to a study of T cell changes during pregnancy in multiple sclerosis. The CDR3 is 15 residues long. From germline, CDR1 is SGHRS and CDR2 YFSETQ. Unmatched junction bases numbered 4, after V lost 0 bases and J lost 5 bases. Sequenced by immunoSEQ multiplex PCR; TCRdb stores in-frame clones only, minus some. This table holds about 100,000 clones, 85% to 95% found once. The specimen was peripheral blood, collected in the third trimester of pregnancy. This chain uses TRBV5-1 with TRBJ2-7; 11 bases map to TRBD1. The TCR comes from a female donor in good health, enrolled as a control in a pregnancy study. The CDR3 sequence: CASSLGTGGLDEQYF. CDR3 nucleotides: TGCGCCAGCAGCTTGGGGACAGGGGGCCTGGACGAGCAGTACTTC.